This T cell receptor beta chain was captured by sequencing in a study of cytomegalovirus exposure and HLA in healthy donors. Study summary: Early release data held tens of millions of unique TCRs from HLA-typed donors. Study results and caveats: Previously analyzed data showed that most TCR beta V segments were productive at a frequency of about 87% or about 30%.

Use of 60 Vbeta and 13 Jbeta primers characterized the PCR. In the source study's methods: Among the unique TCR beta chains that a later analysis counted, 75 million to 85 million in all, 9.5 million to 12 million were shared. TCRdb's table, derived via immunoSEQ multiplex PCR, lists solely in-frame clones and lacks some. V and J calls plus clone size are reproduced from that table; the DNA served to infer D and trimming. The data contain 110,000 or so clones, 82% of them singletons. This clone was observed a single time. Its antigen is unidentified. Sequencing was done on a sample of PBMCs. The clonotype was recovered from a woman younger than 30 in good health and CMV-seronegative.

CDR3 nucleotides: TGTGCCAGCAGCTATAGAGGGAGCAAGGGCTACGAGCAGTACGTC. Residues: CASSYRGSKGYEQYV. The chain recombines TRBV11-2 with TRBJ2-7, with a tentative D call TRBD2 (5 bases). Trimming took 4 bases from V and 3 from J, leaving 16 bases between them. The CDR3 contains 15 residues. CDR1 and CDR2 from the germline V gene are SGHAT and FQNNGV.